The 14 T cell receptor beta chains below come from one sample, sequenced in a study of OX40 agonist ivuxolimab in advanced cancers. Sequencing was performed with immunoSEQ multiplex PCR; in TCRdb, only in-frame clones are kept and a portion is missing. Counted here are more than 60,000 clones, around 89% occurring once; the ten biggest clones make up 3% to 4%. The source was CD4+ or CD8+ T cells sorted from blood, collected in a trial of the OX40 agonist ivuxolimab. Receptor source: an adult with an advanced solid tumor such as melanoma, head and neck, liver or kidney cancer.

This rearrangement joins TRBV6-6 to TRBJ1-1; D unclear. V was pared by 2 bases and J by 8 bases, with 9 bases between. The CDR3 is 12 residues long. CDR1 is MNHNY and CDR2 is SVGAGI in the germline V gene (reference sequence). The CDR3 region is CASSYGWREAFF. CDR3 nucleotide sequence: TGTGCCAGCAGTTACGGATGGAGGGAAGCTTTCTTT.

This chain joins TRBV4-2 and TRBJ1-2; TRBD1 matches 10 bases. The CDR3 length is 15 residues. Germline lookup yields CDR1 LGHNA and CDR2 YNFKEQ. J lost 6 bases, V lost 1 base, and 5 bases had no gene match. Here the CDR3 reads CASSQAGTGENGYTF. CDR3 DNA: TGTGCCAGCAGCCAAGCCGGGACAGGGGAAAATGGCTACACCTTC.

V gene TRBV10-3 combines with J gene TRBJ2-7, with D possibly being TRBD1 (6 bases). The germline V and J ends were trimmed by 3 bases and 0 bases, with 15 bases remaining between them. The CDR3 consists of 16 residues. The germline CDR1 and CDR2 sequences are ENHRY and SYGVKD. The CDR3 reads CAISDELRGSSYEQYF. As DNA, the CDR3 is TGTGCCATCAGTGACGAACTCAGGGGCAGCTCCTACGAGCAGTACTTC.

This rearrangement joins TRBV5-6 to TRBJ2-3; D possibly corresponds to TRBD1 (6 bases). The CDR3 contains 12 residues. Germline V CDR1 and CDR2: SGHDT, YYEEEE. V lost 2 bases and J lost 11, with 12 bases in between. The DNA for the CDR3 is TGTGCCAGCAGCTTCGACCCGGGACAGCAGTATTTT. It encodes CASSFDPGQQYF.

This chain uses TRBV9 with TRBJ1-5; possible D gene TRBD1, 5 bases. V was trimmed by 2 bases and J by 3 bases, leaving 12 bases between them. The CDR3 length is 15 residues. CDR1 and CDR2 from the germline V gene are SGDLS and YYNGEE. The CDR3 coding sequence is TGTGCCAGCAGCGTTGGGGGGGATCTCAATCAGCCCCAGCATTTT. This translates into CASSVGGDLNQPQHF.

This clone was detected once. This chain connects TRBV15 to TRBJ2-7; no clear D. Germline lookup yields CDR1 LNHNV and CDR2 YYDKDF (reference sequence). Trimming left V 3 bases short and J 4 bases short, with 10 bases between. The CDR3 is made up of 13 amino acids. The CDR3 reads CATSSLERYEQYF. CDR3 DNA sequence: TGTGCCACCAGCAGCCTAGAACGGTACGAGCAGTACTTC.

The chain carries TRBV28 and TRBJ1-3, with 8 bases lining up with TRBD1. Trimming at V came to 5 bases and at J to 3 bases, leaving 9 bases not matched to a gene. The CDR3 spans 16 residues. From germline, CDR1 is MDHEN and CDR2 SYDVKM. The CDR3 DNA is TGTGCCAGCAGTGTACCGGGACAGGTTTTTGGAAACACCATATATTTT. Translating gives CASSVPGQVFGNTIYF.

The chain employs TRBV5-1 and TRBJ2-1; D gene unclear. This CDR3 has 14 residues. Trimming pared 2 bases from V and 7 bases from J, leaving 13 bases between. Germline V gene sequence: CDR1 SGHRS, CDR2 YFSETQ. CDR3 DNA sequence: TGCGCCAGCAGCTTAGGTAATATGAGGAATGAGCAGTTCTTC. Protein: CASSLGNMRNEQFF.

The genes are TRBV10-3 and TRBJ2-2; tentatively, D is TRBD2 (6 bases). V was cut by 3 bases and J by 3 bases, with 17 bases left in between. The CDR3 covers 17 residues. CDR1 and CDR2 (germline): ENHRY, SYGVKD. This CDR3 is CAISDSVGTRYTGELFF. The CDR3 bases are TGTGCCATCAGTGATTCCGTAGGGACTCGTTACACCGGGGAGCTGTTTTTT.

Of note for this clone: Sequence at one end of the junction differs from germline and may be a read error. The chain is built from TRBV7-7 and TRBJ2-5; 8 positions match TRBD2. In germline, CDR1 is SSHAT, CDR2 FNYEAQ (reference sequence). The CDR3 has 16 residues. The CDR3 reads CASSPGTSAHQETQYF. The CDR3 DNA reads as TGTGCTAGCAGCCCTGGGACTAGTGCTCATCAAGAGACCCAGTACTTC.

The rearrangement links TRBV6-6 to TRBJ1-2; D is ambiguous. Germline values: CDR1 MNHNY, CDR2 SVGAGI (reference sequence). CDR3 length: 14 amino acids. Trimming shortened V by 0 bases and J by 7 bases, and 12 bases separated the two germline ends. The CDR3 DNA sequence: TGTGCCAGCAGTTACTCTCGGACGGTCTTTGGCTACACCTTC. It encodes CASSYSRTVFGYTF.

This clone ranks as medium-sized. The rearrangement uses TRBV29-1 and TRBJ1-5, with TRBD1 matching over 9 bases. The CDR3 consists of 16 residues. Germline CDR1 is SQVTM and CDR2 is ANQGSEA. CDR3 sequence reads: CTEPGTGIGCNQPQHF. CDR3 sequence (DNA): TGCACCGAACCCGGGACAGGGATCGGGTGCAATCAGCCCCAGCATTTT.

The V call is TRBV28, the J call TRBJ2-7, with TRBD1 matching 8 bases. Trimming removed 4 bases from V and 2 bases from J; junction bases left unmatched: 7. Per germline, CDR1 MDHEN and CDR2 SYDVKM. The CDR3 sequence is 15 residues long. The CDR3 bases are TGTGCCAGCAGTTCCCCGGGACAGGCACCCTACGAGCAGTACTTC. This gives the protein CASSSPGQAPYEQYF.

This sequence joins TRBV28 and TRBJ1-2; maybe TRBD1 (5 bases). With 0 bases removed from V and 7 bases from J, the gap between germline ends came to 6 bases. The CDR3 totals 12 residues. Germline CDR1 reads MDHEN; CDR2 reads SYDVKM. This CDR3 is CASSLWGGGYTF. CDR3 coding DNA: TGTGCCAGCAGTTTATGGGGGGGTGGCTACACCTTC.